The 24 T cell receptor beta chains presented below share a single source sample, sequenced in a study of T cell responses to AZD1222 COVID-19 vaccine. Repertoires were generated with immunoSEQ multiplex PCR, while TCRdb's copy carries only in-frame clones and drops some. The repertoire holds 180,000 or so clones, with 90% to 95% as singletons. The sample here was peripheral blood, taken 28 days after the second AZD1222 dose. The receptors were gathered from an adult who received the AZD1222 COVID-19 vaccine.

V and J are TRBV2 and TRBJ1-2, with 8 bases identical to TRBD1. This CDR3 has 13 amino acids. The trim removed 8 bases at V and 2 bases at J, leaving 4 bases unmatched. The germline gives CDR1 SNHLY, CDR2 FYNNEI. CDR3: CASSRTGNYGYTF. In DNA form, the CDR3 reads TGTGCCAGCTCCCGGACAGGGAACTATGGCTACACCTTC.

J is TRBJ1-1 and V is TRBV28; D gene ambiguous. The CDR3 has 14 amino acids. The germline gives CDR1 MDHEN, CDR2 SYDVKM. V was cut by 7 bases and J by 5 bases, with 17 bases left in between. The CDR3 reads CASTLSGRRTEAFF. The CDR3 DNA sequence: TGTGCCAGCACTCTTTCTGGTCGTAGAACTGAAGCTTTCTTT.

The rearrangement uses TRBV6-6 and TRBJ1-5; weak D call: TRBD1 (6 bases). CDR3 size: 15 residues. V lost 2 bases and J lost 2, with 10 bases in between. Germline-derived CDR1 and CDR2 are MNHNY and SVGAGI (reference sequence). The DNA for the CDR3 is TGTGCCAGCAGTTACAGAGGGGGAGGCAATCAGCCCCAGCATTTT. It encodes CASSYRGGGNQPQHF.

The chain joins TRBV2 to TRBJ1-1; D is unresolved. Trimming cost V 4 bases and J 4 bases, with 10 bases left between them. The germline CDR1 and CDR2 sequences are SNHLY and FYNNEI. This CDR3 has 13 amino acids. CDR3 coding DNA: TGTGCCAGCAGTGGTGCGAGTGGCACTGAAGCTTTCTTT. Translating it yields CASSGASGTEAFF.

The chain's CDR3 is CASSYSNLGTEAFF. CDR3 coding DNA: TGTGCCAGCAGTTACTCTAATTTGGGCACTGAAGCTTTCTTT. The chain combines TRBV6-5 with TRBJ1-1; no firm D call. This CDR3 is built from 14 residues. V was cut by 0 bases and J by 4 bases, with 9 bases left in between. Germline CDR1 and CDR2: MNHEY and SVGAGI.

The rearrangement joins TRBV5-1 to TRBJ2-1; weak D call: TRBD2 (6 bases). The V gene's germline CDR1 is SGHRS and CDR2 YFSETQ. V was shortened by 0 bases and J by 5 bases, with 9 bases between the two germline ends. This CDR3 region has 14 residues. The CDR3 reads CASSLEGGHNEQFF. The CDR3, as DNA: TGCGCCAGCAGCTTGGAGGGAGGCCACAATGAGCAGTTCTTC.

The chain recombines TRBV19 with TRBJ2-7; no firm D call. V lost 6 bases and J 0 bases, leaving 9 bases between the germline ends. Germline V gene lookup returns CDR1 LNHDA and CDR2 SQIVND (reference sequence). The CDR3 has 13 amino acids. CDR3 DNA: TGTGCCAGTAGCTGGGCTTACTCCTACGAGCAGTACTTC. Translating gives CASSWAYSYEQYF. Filled out from reference TRBV19 and TRBJ2-7, the complete variable domain reads DGGITQSPKYLFRKEGQNVTLSCEQNLNHDAMYWYRQDPGQGLRLIYYSQIVNDFQKGDIAEGYSVSREKKESFPLTVTSAQKNPTAFYLCASSWAYSYEQYFGPGTRLTVT.

V and J are TRBV2 and TRBJ1-4; 9 positions match TRBD1. Germline-derived CDR1 and CDR2 are SNHLY and FYNNEI. The CDR3 has 14 residues. The junction had 6 bases not matched to a gene; V was cut back by 6 bases and J by 7 bases. CDR3 bases: TGTGCCAGCAGCAGACAGGGGGAGGGTGAAAAACTGTTTTTT. This sequence encodes CASSRQGEGEKLFF.

The chain uses TRBV7-2 and TRBJ1-6; 8 bases are a match to TRBD1. V was clipped by 4 bases and J by 6 bases; unmatched bases: 11. This CDR3 is 17 amino acids long. From germline, CDR1 is SGHTA and CDR2 FQGNSA. This CDR3 reads CASSSRTQGASNSPLHF. DNA for the CDR3: TGTGCCAGCAGCTCGAGGACCCAGGGGGCGAGTAATTCACCCCTCCACTTT. Looking up the rest from reference TRBV7-2 and TRBJ1-6 gives the full variable domain: GAGVSQSPSNKVTEKGKDVELRCDPISGHTALYWYRQSLGQGLEFLIYFQGNSAPDKSGLPSDRFSAERTGGSVSTLTIQRTQQEDSAVYLCASSSRTQGASNSPLHFGNGTRLTVT.

The chain couples TRBV5-4 to TRBJ2-3; tentative D call: TRBD2 (6 bases). V lost 1 base to trimming and J lost 1 base, with 7 bases between them. The length of the CDR3 is 14 residues. Looked up from germline, CDR1 is SGHNT and CDR2 is YYREEE (reference sequence). This chain's CDR3 is CASSLRGGTDTQYF. Written as DNA, the CDR3 is TGTGCCAGCAGCTTGCGCGGGGGCACAGATACGCAGTATTTT.

This rearrangement joins TRBV27 to TRBJ1-5, with D perhaps TRBD1 (6 bases). This CDR3 has 18 amino acids. CDR1 and CDR2 (germline): MNHEY, SMNVEV (reference sequence). V lost 2 bases to trimming and J lost 2 bases, with 19 bases between them. CDR3 in amino acids: CASSLMGRGVEGNQPQHF. In DNA form, the CDR3 reads TGTGCCAGCAGTTTAATGGGCAGGGGAGTTGAGGGCAATCAGCCCCAGCATTTT.

This clone was found once. The chain links TRBV7-9 to TRBJ2-2, with TRBD2 matching over 7 bases. V trimming: 1 base; J trimming: 6 bases; junction bases outside the gene matches: 2. The CDR3 is 14 residues long. CDR1 and CDR2 from the germline V gene are SEHNR and FQNEAQ (reference sequence). CDR3 sequence (DNA): TGTGCCAGCAGCTTAGAAGGACTAGCCGGGGAGCTGTTTTTT. This codes for CASSLEGLAGELFF.

On this clone itself: The sample holds other DNA sequences that translate to the same CDR3. The J gene is TRBJ1-1, the V gene TRBV4-2, with 10 bases matching TRBD1. From germline, CDR1 is LGHNA and CDR2 YNFKEQ. V shed 1 base, J shed 4 bases, and the junction held 3 bases outside the gene matches. The CDR3 runs to 15 residues. The CDR3 region has the DNA TGTGCCAGCAGCCAAGCCCGGACAGGGGGCACTGAAGCTTTCTTT. This gives the protein CASSQARTGGTEAFF.

The genes are TRBV19 and TRBJ1-3, with a tentative D call TRBD1 (5 bases). The V end lost 6 bases, the J end lost 7 bases, and 10 bases lay between the germline ends. CDR1 LNHDA and CDR2 SQIVND come from the germline V gene (reference sequence). This CDR3 has 12 residues. The CDR3 sequence is CASSPGRNTIYF. In DNA form, the CDR3 reads TGTGCCAGTAGCCCGGGACGTAACACCATATATTTT. Looking up the rest from reference TRBV19 and TRBJ1-3 gives the full variable domain: DGGITQSPKYLFRKEGQNVTLSCEQNLNHDAMYWYRQDPGQGLRLIYYSQIVNDFQKGDIAEGYSVSREKKESFPLTVTSAQKNPTAFYLCASSPGRNTIYFGEGSWLTVV.

Only one count was recorded for this clone. The chain uses TRBV6-5 and TRBJ1-1, with D perhaps TRBD1 (6 bases). With 6 bases removed from V and 1 base from J, the gap between germline ends came to 12 bases. This CDR3 has 14 residues. Germline assignment: CDR1 MNHEY and CDR2 SVGAGI. The CDR3 DNA is TGTGCCAGCAGAGCGGAGGGGGGGAACACTGAAGCTTTCTTT. It translates to CASRAEGGNTEAFF.

This chain connects TRBV29-1 to TRBJ1-1; D remains ambiguous. The V gene lost 4 bases and the J gene lost 10 bases, with 10 bases spanning the gap. The CDR3 has 10 residues. The V gene's germline CDR1 is SQVTM and CDR2 ANQGSEA. DNA for the CDR3: TGCAGCGTTGTCTCGGCTGGAGCTTTCTTT. Its protein product is CSVVSAGAFF.

The chain carries TRBV2 and TRBJ1-6; no reliable D call. Germline V gene data show CDR1 as SNHLY and CDR2 as FYNNEI. V lost 7 bases, J lost 5 bases, and 12 bases lay in between. The CDR3 consists of 14 residues. The CDR3 DNA is TGTGCCAGCACAAGGCAGAGGAATAATTCACCCCTCCACTTT. This translates into CASTRQRNNSPLHF.

J is TRBJ1-3 and V is TRBV3-1 (or the pseudogene TRBV3-2); the D gene is possibly TRBD1 (5 bases). The germline gives CDR1 LGHDT, CDR2 YNNKEL (reference sequence). The length of the CDR3 is 16 residues. The V end was cut by 0 bases, the J end by 0 bases, with 9 bases between. The CDR3: CASSQERGFSGNTIYF. CDR3 DNA sequence: TGTGCCAGCAGCCAAGAGCGGGGGTTCTCTGGAAACACCATATATTTT.

The J gene is TRBJ2-7, the V gene TRBV5-1; TRBD1 matches 8 bases. Trimming at V came to 3 bases and at J to 5 bases, leaving 4 bases not matched to a gene. There are 13 residues in the CDR3. Germline lookup yields CDR1 SGHRS and CDR2 YFSETQ. CDR3 nucleotide sequence: TGCGCCAGCAGCTGGACAGGGTCTGACGAGCAGTACTTC. This sequence encodes CASSWTGSDEQYF.

V and J are TRBV6-5 and TRBJ1-3; D is unresolved. The CDR3 is 15 residues long. V was clipped by 2 bases and J by 0 bases, with 8 bases between them. The germline CDR1 and CDR2 sequences are MNHEY and SVGAGI. The CDR3 loop reads CASSYGPLSGNTIYF. The CDR3 DNA reads as TGTGCCAGCAGTTACGGCCCGCTCTCTGGAAACACCATATATTTT.

About this clone itself: The same CDR3 can be traced to other DNA sequences in this sample. The chain uses TRBV20-1 and TRBJ1-1; D gene unclear. V was trimmed by 6 bases and J by 1 base, leaving 6 bases between them. CDR3 length: 11 amino acids. Germline CDR1 and CDR2: DFQATT and SNEGSKA (reference sequence). The CDR3 protein is CSAPRNTEAFF. CDR3 in DNA: TGCAGTGCACCTAGGAACACTGAAGCTTTCTTT.

This chain connects TRBV9 to TRBJ1-3, with 11 bases matching TRBD1. Germline V gives CDR1 SGDLS, CDR2 YYNGEE. V lost 3 bases, J lost 2 bases, and 1 base stayed unmatched. The length of the CDR3 is 15 residues. This chain's CDR3 is CASSGTGGTGNTIYF. The CDR3, as DNA: TGTGCCAGCAGCGGGACAGGGGGCACTGGAAACACCATATATTTT. The variable domain in full, completed from reference TRBV9 and TRBJ1-3, reads DSGVTQTPKHLITATGQRVTLRCSPRSGDLSVYWYQQSLDQGLQFLIQYYNGEERAKGNILERFSAQQFPDLHSELNLSSLELGDSALYFCASSGTGGTGNTIYFGEGSWLTVV.

Concerning this clone: Other DNA sequences in this sample translate to the same CDR3. The chain has TRBV20-1 and TRBJ1-1, with TRBD1 as a possible D gene (5 bases). CDR3 length: 13 residues. Trimming removed 3 bases at V and 0 bases at J, with 8 bases between. In germline, CDR1 is DFQATT, CDR2 SNEGSKA (reference sequence). The CDR3 coding sequence is TGCAGTGCTAGTCGGGGGATGAACACTGAAGCTTTCTTT. Translated: CSASRGMNTEAFF.

This clone was detected only once. The chain combines TRBV19 with TRBJ2-5; D unclear. Trimming cost V 4 bases and J 4 bases, with 4 bases left between them. The germline CDR1 and CDR2 sequences are LNHDA and SQIVND (reference sequence). The CDR3 runs 11 residues. The CDR3 spells CASSNRETQYF. The DNA of the CDR3 is TGTGCCAGTAGTAATAGAGAGACCCAGTACTTC.